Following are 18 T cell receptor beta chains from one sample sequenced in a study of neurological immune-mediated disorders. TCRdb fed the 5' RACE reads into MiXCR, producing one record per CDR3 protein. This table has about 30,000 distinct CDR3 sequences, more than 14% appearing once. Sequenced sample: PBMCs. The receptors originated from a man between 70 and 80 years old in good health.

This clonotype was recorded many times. The CDR3 DNA follows: TGTGCCAGCAACGGACTAGCGGGGGGGCGGGGTGAGCAGTTCTTC. Its protein product is CASNGLAGGRGEQFF. The rearrangement links TRBV28 to TRBJ2-1, with TRBD2 matching 15 bases. CDR3 length: 15 residues. The V gene end was trimmed by 7 bases and the J gene end by 9 bases; junction bases not matched to a gene: 7. Germline V lookup: CDR1 MDHEN, CDR2 SYDVKM.

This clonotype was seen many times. CDR3 amino acids: CASSIRDTYNSPLHF. CDR3 DNA sequence: TGTGCCAGCAGTATCCGGGACACTTATAATTCACCCCTCCACTTT. The V gene is TRBV7-9, the J gene TRBJ1-6, with D perhaps TRBD1 (6 bases). The V and J ends lost 6 bases and 4 bases respectively, with 13 bases between them. Germline V gene lookup returns CDR1 SEHNR and CDR2 FQNEAQ (reference sequence). The CDR3 loop spans 15 amino acids.

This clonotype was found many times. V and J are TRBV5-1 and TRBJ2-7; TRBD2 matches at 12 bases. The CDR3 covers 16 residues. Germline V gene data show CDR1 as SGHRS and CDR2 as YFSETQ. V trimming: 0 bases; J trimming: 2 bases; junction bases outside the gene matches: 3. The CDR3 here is CASSLVRTSGTYEQYF. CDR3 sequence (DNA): TGCGCCAGCAGCTTGGTTCGGACTAGCGGGACCTACGAGCAGTACTTC.

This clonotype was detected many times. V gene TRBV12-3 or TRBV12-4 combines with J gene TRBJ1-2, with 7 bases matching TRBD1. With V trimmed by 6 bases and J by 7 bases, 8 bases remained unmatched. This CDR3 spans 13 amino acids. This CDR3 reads CASSYGTVSGYTF. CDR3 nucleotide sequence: TGTGCCAGCAGCTACGGGACAGTCAGTGGCTACACCTTC.

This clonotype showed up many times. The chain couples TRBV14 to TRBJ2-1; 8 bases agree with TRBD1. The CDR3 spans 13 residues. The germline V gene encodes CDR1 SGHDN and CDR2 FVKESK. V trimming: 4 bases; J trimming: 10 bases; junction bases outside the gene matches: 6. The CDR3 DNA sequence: TGTGCCAGCAGCCCGGGACAGGTAGGCGAGCAGTTCTTC. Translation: CASSPGQVGEQFF. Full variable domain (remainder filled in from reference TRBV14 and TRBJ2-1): EAGVTQFPSHSVIEKGQTVTLRCDPISGHDNLYWYRRVMGKEIKFLLHFVKESKQDESGMPNNRFLAERTGGTYSTLKVQPAELEDSGVYFCASSPGQVGEQFFGPGTRLTVL.

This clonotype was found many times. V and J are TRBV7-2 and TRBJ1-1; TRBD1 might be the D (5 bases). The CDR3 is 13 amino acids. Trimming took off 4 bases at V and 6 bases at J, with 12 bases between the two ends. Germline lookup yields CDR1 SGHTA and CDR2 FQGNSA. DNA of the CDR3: TGTGCCAGCAGCTACAGGACCGGGGCTGAAGCTTTCTTT. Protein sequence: CASSYRTGAEAFF. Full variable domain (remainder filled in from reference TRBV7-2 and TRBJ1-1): GAGVSQSPSNKVTEKGKDVELRCDPISGHTALYWYRQSLGQGLEFLIYFQGNSAPDKSGLPSDRFSAERTGGSVSTLTIQRTQQEDSAVYLCASSYRTGAEAFFGQGTRLTVV.

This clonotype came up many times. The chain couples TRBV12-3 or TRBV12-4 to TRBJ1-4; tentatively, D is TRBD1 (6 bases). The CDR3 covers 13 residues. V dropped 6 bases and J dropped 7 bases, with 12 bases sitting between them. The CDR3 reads CASRVGTIEKLFF. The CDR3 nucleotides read TGTGCCAGCAGAGTCGGGACAATTGAAAAACTGTTTTTT.

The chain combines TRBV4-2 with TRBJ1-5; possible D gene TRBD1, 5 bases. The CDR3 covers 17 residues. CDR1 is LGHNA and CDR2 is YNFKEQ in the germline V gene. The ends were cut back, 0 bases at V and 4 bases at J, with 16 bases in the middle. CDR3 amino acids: CASSQDMGGAGNQPQHF. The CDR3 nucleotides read TGTGCCAGCAGCCAAGATATGGGTGGGGCGGGAAATCAGCCCCAGCATTTT.

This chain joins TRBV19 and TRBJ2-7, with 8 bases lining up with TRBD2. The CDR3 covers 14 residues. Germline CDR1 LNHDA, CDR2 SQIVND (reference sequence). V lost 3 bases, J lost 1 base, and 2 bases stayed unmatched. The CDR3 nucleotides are TGTGCCAGTAGTATTAGCGGGACGTCCTACGAGCAGTACTTC. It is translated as CASSISGTSYEQYF. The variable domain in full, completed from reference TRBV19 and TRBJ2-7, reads DGGITQSPKYLFRKEGQNVTLSCEQNLNHDAMYWYRQDPGQGLRLIYYSQIVNDFQKGDIAEGYSVSREKKESFPLTVTSAQKNPTAFYLCASSISGTSYEQYFGPGTRLTVT.

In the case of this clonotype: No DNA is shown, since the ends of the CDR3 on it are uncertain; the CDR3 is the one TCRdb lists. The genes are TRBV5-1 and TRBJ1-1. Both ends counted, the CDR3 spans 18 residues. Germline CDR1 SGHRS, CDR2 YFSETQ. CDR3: CASSIYLCSVGGGLEAFF.

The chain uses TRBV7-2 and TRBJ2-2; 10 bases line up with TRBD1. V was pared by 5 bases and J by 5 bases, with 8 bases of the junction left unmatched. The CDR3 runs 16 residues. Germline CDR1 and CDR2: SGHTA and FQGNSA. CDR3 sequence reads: CASSSRTGGWTGELFF. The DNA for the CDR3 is TGTGCCAGCAGCAGCCGGACAGGGGGTTGGACCGGGGAGCTGTTTTTT.

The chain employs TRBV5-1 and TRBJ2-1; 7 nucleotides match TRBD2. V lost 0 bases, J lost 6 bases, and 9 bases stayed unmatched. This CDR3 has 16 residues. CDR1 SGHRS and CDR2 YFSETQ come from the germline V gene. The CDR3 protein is CASSLAFGGGGNEQFF. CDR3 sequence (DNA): TGCGCCAGCAGCTTGGCTTTTGGCGGGGGAGGCAATGAGCAGTTCTTC.

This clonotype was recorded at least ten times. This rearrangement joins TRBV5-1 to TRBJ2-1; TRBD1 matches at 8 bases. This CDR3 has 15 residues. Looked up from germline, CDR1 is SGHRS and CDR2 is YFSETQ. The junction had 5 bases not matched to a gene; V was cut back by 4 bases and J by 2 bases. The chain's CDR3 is CASSPGQVTYNEQFF. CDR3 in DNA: TGCGCCAGCAGCCCGGGACAGGTAACCTACAATGAGCAGTTCTTC.

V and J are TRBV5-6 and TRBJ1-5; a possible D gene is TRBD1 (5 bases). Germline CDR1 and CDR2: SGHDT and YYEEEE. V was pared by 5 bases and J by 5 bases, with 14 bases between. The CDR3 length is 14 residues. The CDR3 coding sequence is TGTGCCAGCAGAAAAGGGACGGTACATCAGCCCCAGCATTTT. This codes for CASRKGTVHQPQHF.

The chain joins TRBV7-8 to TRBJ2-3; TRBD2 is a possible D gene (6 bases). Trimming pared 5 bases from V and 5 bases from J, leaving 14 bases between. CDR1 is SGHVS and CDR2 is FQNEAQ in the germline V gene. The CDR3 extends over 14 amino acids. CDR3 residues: CASSPTRGIDTQYF. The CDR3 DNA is TGTGCCAGCAGCCCTACCCGGGGGATAGATACGCAGTATTTT.

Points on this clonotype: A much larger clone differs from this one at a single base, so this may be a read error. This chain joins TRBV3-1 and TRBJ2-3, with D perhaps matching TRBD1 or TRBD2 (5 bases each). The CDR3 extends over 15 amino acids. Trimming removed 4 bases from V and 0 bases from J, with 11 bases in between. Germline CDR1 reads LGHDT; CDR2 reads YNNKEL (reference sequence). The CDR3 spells CASSRYGASTDTQYF. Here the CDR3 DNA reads TGTGCCAGCAGCCGGTACGGGGCCAGCACAGATACGCAGTATTTT.

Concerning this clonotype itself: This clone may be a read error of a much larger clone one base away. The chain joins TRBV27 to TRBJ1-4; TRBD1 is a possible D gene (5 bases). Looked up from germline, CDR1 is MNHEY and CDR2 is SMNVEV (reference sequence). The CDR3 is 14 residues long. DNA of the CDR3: TGTGCCAACAGTCGGGGGGAAACTAATGAAAAACTGTTTTTT. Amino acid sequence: CANSRGETNEKLFF.

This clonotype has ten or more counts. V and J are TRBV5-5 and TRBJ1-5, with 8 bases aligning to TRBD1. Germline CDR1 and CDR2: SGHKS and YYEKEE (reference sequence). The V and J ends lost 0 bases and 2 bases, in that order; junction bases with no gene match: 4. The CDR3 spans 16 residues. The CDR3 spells CASSLDRGNGNQPQHF. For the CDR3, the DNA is TGTGCCAGCAGCTTGGACAGGGGGAACGGCAATCAGCCCCAGCATTTT.